This TCR beta chain derives from a study of CD8 T cells in ankylosing spondylitis. Findings of the study overall: Clones linked with disease were CD8+ and fairly uncommon in the peripheral blood. Past studies reported some motif variants in reactive arthritis synovial fluid and blood. Made up of eight highly homologous variants, a TCR beta motif appeared characteristic of ankylosing spondylitis blood. Reportedly, matched ankylosing spondylitis synovial fluid was significantly enriched for disease-linked clones.

The CDR3 consists of 15 residues. Germline values: CDR1 SGHTA, CDR2 FQGNSA. With 4 bases removed from V and 3 bases from J, the gap between germline ends came to 15 bases. A few counts support this clonotype. Its antigen remains unknown. Library preparation for TCR beta used quantitative 5'-RACE with molecular barcodes. Each CDR3 protein is one row after TCRdb ran MiXCR on the 5' RACE reads. The sample carries about 800,000 distinct CDR3 sequences, 12% recorded once. V is TRBV7-2 and J is TRBJ2-5; TRBD2 might be the D (6 bases). The sequenced material came from blood, either unsorted or a sorted T cell fraction (not recorded which). This TCR was sampled from a male donor with ankylosing spondylitis. The CDR3 DNA follows: TGTGCCAGCAGCTCGAGGAGGGCGTTGGAAGAGACCCAGTACTTC. The encoded protein is CASSSRRALEETQYF.